These 22 T cell receptor beta chains were all obtained from the same sample, sequenced in a study of metastatic and nonmetastatic thyroid tumors. Prior to thyroid surgery, none of the patients had received any treatment. TCRdb re-analyzed the PCR reads through MiXCR. The table includes just over 14,000 clones, around 3.6% detected once. What was sequenced was tumor tissue. These receptors were obtained from a female donor with papillary thyroid cancer or a benign thyroid nodule (not recorded which). Some clones in this sample may be carry-over from other donors' samples.

The gene calls are TRBV27 and TRBJ2-3, with D tentatively TRBD2 (5 bases). The CDR3 length is 14 residues. V was pared by 7 bases and J by 0 bases, with 11 bases between. CDR1 is MNHEY and CDR2 is SMNVEV in the germline V gene (reference sequence). The CDR3 DNA is TGTGCCAGCAAAGGACTTACTAGCACAGATACGCAGTATTTT. Protein: CASKGLTSTDTQYF.

This clone was counted a few times. CDR3 nucleotides: TGTGCCAGCACTTGGGACCTTGGGGAGCAGTACTTC. Its protein is CASTWDLGEQYF. V usage is TRBV12-3 or TRBV12-4 and J usage is TRBJ2-7; D is tentatively TRBD1 or TRBD2 (5 bases each). Trimming took off 7 bases at V and 7 bases at J, with 14 bases between the two ends. This CDR3 has 12 residues.

The chain recombines TRBV5-1 with TRBJ2-7; possible D gene TRBD1, 6 bases. Germline CDR1 and CDR2: SGHRS and YFSETQ. V lost 1 base and J 2 bases, leaving 16 bases between the germline ends. The CDR3 length is 16 residues. Written as DNA, the CDR3 is TGCGCCAGCAGCTTGACGGTCAGGGGCGCTGCCTACGAGCAGTACTTC. Amino acid sequence: CASSLTVRGAAYEQYF.

The V and J genes are TRBV12-3 or TRBV12-4 and TRBJ1-2; D possibly corresponds to TRBD1 (5 bases). The CDR3 length is 14 residues. With 1 base removed from V and 4 bases from J, the gap between germline ends came to 10 bases. The CDR3 DNA reads TGTGCCAGCAGTTTAGTGCCGGGGCCCTATGGCTACACCTTC. Translated, it gives CASSLVPGPYGYTF.

Concerning this clone: Other DNA sequences in the same sample also yield this CDR3. This chain joins TRBV6-2 or TRBV6-3 and TRBJ1-2; no definite D call. Germline CDR1 reads MNHEY; CDR2 reads SVGEGT. Trimming took 6 bases from V and 1 from J, leaving 6 bases between them. This CDR3 is built from 12 residues. The CDR3 DNA reads as TGTGCCAGCAGCCCTAGTAACTATGGCTACACCTTC. Its translation: CASSPSNYGYTF.

This chain connects TRBV6-1 to TRBJ2-3; a weak D match, TRBD1 (5 bases). The CDR3 consists of 14 residues. V gave up 3 bases and J gave up 0 bases, with 7 bases separating them. Germline V gene data show CDR1 as MNHNS and CDR2 as SASEGT. Written as DNA, the CDR3 is TGTGCCAGCAGTGACAGGGCTAGCACAGATACGCAGTATTTT. It codes for CASSDRASTDTQYF.

The chain recombines TRBV6-5 with TRBJ2-3; 13 positions match TRBD2. J was trimmed by 2 bases and V by 0 bases; bases with no gene match: 2. The CDR3 covers 17 residues. Germline values: CDR1 MNHEY, CDR2 SVGAGI. CDR3 residues: CASSYSGLAGNTDTQYF. The CDR3 bases are TGTGCCAGCAGTTACTCGGGACTAGCGGGGAACACAGATACGCAGTATTTT.

The chain carries TRBV28 and TRBJ1-2; D might be TRBD1 (5 bases). This CDR3 comprises 16 residues. V was trimmed by 3 bases and J by 6 bases, leaving 20 bases between them. CDR1 is MDHEN, CDR2 SYDVKM, per germline. The CDR3 region has the DNA TGTGCCAGCAGTTTGGTCGGAAACAGGCGGGCTGATGGCTACACCTTC. Translation: CASSLVGNRRADGYTF.

V is TRBV12-3 or TRBV12-4 and J is TRBJ1-1; a weak D match, TRBD1 (6 bases). Trimming removed 1 base at V and 1 base at J, with 13 bases between. The CDR3 length is 16 residues. CDR3 sequence: CASSLGEGGGNTEAFF. Here the CDR3 DNA reads TGTGCCAGCAGTTTAGGTGAGGGAGGGGGGAACACTGAAGCTTTCTTT.

This clone was picked up a small number of times. The V call is TRBV6-5, the J call TRBJ2-1, with TRBD2 identical over 7 bases. J gave up 2 bases and V 1 base, and 5 bases lay outside the gene matches. Germline-derived CDR1 and CDR2 are MNHEY and SVGAGI. The length of the CDR3 is 16 residues. CDR3 region: CASSYWEGGPYNEQFF. In DNA form, the CDR3 reads TGTGCCAGCAGTTACTGGGAGGGAGGTCCCTACAATGAGCAGTTCTTC.

This chain links TRBV6-2 or TRBV6-3 with TRBJ2-6; D perhaps matches TRBD1 (5 bases). Germline values: CDR1 MNHEY, CDR2 SVGEGT. Trimming removed 0 bases from V and 4 bases from J, with 7 bases in between. This CDR3 comprises 15 residues. CDR3 DNA sequence: TGTGCCAGCAGTTACTCAGGGGCCGGGGCCAACGTCCTGACTTTC. Its translation: CASSYSGAGANVLTF.

The gene calls are TRBV5-1 and TRBJ2-7, with D unclear. This CDR3 is 13 amino acids long. Between the trimmed V and J ends, which lost 0 bases and 6 bases, there was a span of 10 bases. Germline lookup yields CDR1 SGHRS and CDR2 YFSETQ. CDR3 sequence reads: CASSLDSVVEQYF. The DNA of the CDR3 is TGCGCCAGCAGCTTGGACTCGGTTGTCGAGCAGTACTTC.

This clone was seen only a few times. The J gene is TRBJ2-7, the V gene TRBV6-1; D is ambiguous. The CDR3 is 13 residues long. Deletions cut 2 bases from V and 0 bases from J, with 5 bases between. Germline V gives CDR1 MNHNS, CDR2 SASEGT. CDR3: CASSEPLSYEQYF. The CDR3 coding sequence is TGTGCCAGCAGTGAACCCCTCTCCTACGAGCAGTACTTC.

This clone came up a few times. One end of the junction varies from germline; a read error may be responsible. The chain carries TRBV6-8 and TRBJ2-7, with D possibly matching TRBD2 (5 bases). The germline gives CDR1 MNHGY, CDR2 SAAAGT. This CDR3 is built from 12 residues. This CDR3 reads CASGDTSYEQYF. The CDR3 DNA reads as TGCGCCAGCGGAGACACTTCCTACGAGCAGTACTTC.

CDR3 residues: CATSRAGGNTIYF. As DNA, the CDR3 is TGTGCCACCAGCAGAGCAGGAGGAAACACCATATATTTT. The chain links TRBV15 to TRBJ1-3; no clear D gene. The V gene's germline CDR1 is LNHNV and CDR2 YYDKDF (reference sequence). The V and J ends lost 1 base and 4 bases respectively, with 5 bases between them. The CDR3 sequence is 13 residues long. Combining the CDR3 with reference TRBV15 and TRBJ1-3 gives the whole variable domain DAMVIQNPRYQVTQFGKPVTLSCSQTLNHNVMYWYQQKSSQAPKLLFHYYDKDFNNEADTPDNFQSRRPNTSFCFLDIRSPGLGDTAMYLCATSRAGGNTIYFGEGSWLTVV.

This clone has just a few counts. The chain links TRBV20-1 to TRBJ2-2, with 8 bases fitting TRBD1. The germline CDR1 and CDR2 sequences are DFQATT and SNEGSKA (reference sequence). The CDR3 runs to 15 residues. Unmatched junction bases numbered 13, after V lost 8 bases and J lost 5 bases. The CDR3 loop reads CSPGPDRTGTGELFF. The CDR3 nucleotides read TGCAGTCCCGGCCCAGACCGGACAGGGACCGGGGAGCTGTTTTTT.

In its sample, this clone ranks as hyperexpanded. Distinct nucleotide sequences in the sample also encode this CDR3. This sequence joins TRBV6-1 and TRBJ2-7; D possibly uses TRBD1 or TRBD2 (6 bases each). The CDR3 runs 11 residues. Germline values: CDR1 MNHNS, CDR2 SASEGT. Trimming cost V 11 bases and J 7 bases, with 15 bases left between them. The CDR3 loop reads CASIGGGEQYF. The DNA of the CDR3 is TGTGCCTCCATAGGAGGGGGAGAGCAGTACTTC.

This clone ranks as medium-sized. The chain uses TRBV20-1 and TRBJ1-1, with no clear D. Trimming took 4 bases from V and 4 from J, leaving 7 bases between them. Germline CDR1 and CDR2: DFQATT and SNEGSKA (reference sequence). The CDR3 runs to 11 residues. The CDR3 DNA reads TGCAGTGCTAATGAGTTCACTGAAGCTTTCTTT. This translates into CSANEFTEAFF.

This clone turned up a few times. The chain has TRBV12-3 or TRBV12-4 and TRBJ2-7; D uncertain. Between the trimmed V and J ends, which lost 2 bases and 0 bases, there was a span of 14 bases. The length of the CDR3 is 16 residues. CDR3 coding DNA: TGTGCCAGCAGTTTAAACGAGTCAACCACCTCCTACGAGCAGTACTTC. Residues: CASSLNESTTSYEQYF.

This clone occurred a few times. The chain carries TRBV6-5 and TRBJ2-2; D not resolved. Germline CDR1 reads MNHEY; CDR2 reads SVGAGI. The CDR3 is made up of 13 amino acids. The ends were cut back, 0 bases at V and 6 bases at J, with 5 bases in the middle. This chain's CDR3 is CASSYSKPGELFF. CDR3 nucleotide sequence: TGTGCCAGCAGTTACTCGAAGCCCGGGGAGCTGTTTTTT.

J is TRBJ1-3 and V is TRBV28, with 8 bases aligning to TRBD1. This CDR3 region has 13 residues. The germline CDR1 and CDR2 sequences are MDHEN and SYDVKM. With V trimmed by 3 bases and J by 10 bases, 5 bases remained unmatched. CDR3 nucleotide sequence: TGTGCCAGCAGTTTGGTCACAGGGGGTACCATATATTTT. Translation gives CASSLVTGGTIYF.

This clone has a count of ten or more. This rearrangement joins TRBV6-1 to TRBJ2-2; 7 bases match TRBD1. Unmatched junction bases numbered 9, after V lost 3 bases and J lost 5 bases. This CDR3 has 16 residues. CDR1 is MNHNS, CDR2 SASEGT, per germline. The CDR3 DNA reads TGTGCCAGCAGTGACCAGGGGGTAGCAGAAACCGGGGAGCTGTTTTTT. Translation gives CASSDQGVAETGELFF.